This TCR beta chain was recorded in a study of T cell responses to AZD1222 COVID-19 vaccine. Findings and limits, study-wide: Baseline seropositives among AZD1222 recipients totaled only six or seven. The breadth and depth of Spike-specific TCRs increased once two AZD1222 doses had been given.

TCRdb's table, derived via immunoSEQ multiplex PCR, lists solely in-frame clones and lacks some. Here the sample spans approximately 160,000 clones, approximately 93% being singletons. Note on this clone: Its specificity is not known.

The clonotype was recovered from an adult in good health. The material was peripheral blood, obtained on day 0 of AZD1222 vaccination.

In nucleotides, the CDR3 is TGTGCCAGCAGCTTAGCGCCCGGGTGGGATAAAAACATTCAGTACTTC. Encoded protein: CASSLAPGWDKNIQYF. The rearrangement links TRBV7-9 to TRBJ2-4; no definite D call. V dropped 0 bases and J dropped 4 bases, with 13 bases sitting between them. The germline CDR1 and CDR2 sequences are SEHNR and FQNEAQ (reference sequence). The CDR3 is made up of 16 amino acids. Variable domain in full (rest from reference TRBV7-9 and TRBJ2-4): DTGVSQNPRHKITKRGQNVTFRCDPISEHNRLYWYRQTLGQGPEFLTYFQNEAQLEKSRLLSDRFSAERPKGSFSTLEIQRTEQGDSAMYLCASSLAPGWDKNIQYFGAGTRLSVL.